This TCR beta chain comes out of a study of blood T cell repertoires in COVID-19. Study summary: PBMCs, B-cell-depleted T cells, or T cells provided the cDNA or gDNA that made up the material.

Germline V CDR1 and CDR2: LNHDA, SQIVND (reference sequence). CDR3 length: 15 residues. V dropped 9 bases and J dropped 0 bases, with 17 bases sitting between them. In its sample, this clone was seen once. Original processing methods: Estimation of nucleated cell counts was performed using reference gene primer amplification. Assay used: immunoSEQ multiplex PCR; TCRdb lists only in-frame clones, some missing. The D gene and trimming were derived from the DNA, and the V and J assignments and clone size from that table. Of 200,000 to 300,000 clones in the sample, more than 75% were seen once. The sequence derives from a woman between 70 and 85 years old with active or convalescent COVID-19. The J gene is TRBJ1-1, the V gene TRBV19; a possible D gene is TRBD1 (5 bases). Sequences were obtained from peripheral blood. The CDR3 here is CASSGARALNTEAFF. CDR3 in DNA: TGTGCCAGCTCTGGGGCCAGGGCCTTGAACACTGAAGCTTTCTTT. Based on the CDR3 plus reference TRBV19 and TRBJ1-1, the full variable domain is DGGITQSPKYLFRKEGQNVTLSCEQNLNHDAMYWYRQDPGQGLRLIYYSQIVNDFQKGDIAEGYSVSREKKESFPLTVTSAQKNPTAFYLCASSGARALNTEAFFGQGTRLTVV.